This T cell receptor (beta chain) is from a study of vaccination effects on CD4 cells after COVID-19. This CDR3 region has 14 residues. V lost 4 bases, J lost 5 bases, and 12 bases lay in between. Germline CDR1 KGHSH, CDR2 LQKENI. Expansion with viral peptide pools was applied to antigen-specific CD4+ T cells by the ViraFEST assay prior to sequencing. The culture ran for 10 to 11 days, and then CD4+ T cells were isolated. Participants each got two BNT162b2 or mRNA-1273 vaccine doses. The table came from immunoSEQ multiplex PCR; TCRdb's copy has only in-frame clones and leaves some out. The sample yields some 69,000 clones, roughly 81% seen once. Regarding this clone: What it binds is not known.

The sequencing here drew on CD4+ T cells from PBMCs cultured with HCoV-229E spike peptides, taken after COVID-19 vaccination. The sequence derives from a human donor who received a COVID-19 vaccine. The chain joins TRBV18 to TRBJ2-1; D unclear. In DNA, the CDR3 is TGTGCCAGCTCACTTTCCGCCCGTAACAATGAGCAGTTCTTC. It codes for CASSLSARNNEQFF. Full variable domain (outside the CDR3, taken from reference TRBV18 and TRBJ2-1): NAGVMQNPRHLVRRRGQEARLRCSPMKGHSHVYWYRQLPEEGLKFMVYLQKENIIDESGMPKERFSAEFPKEGPSILRIQQVVRGDSAAYFCASSLSARNNEQFFGPGTRLTVL.